These 16 T cell receptor beta chains were all obtained from the same sample, sequenced in a study of cytomegalovirus exposure and HLA in healthy donors. Primers: 60 Vbeta forward and 13 Jbeta reverse. Method: immunoSEQ multiplex PCR; TCRdb's copy keeps in-frame clones and lacks some. The sample has under 150,000 clones, under 80% seen once. Sequenced material: PBMCs. The receptors here all came from a male donor in good health and CMV-seronegative.

This clone appeared a few times. The CDR3 sequence: CASSETRAPTDTQYF. The CDR3 DNA is TGTGCCAGCAGTGAAACCAGGGCCCCAACAGATACGCAGTATTTT. This chain joins TRBV6-1 and TRBJ2-3; weak D call: TRBD1 (5 bases). Trimming cost V 2 bases and J 3 bases, with 12 bases left between them. CDR3 length equals 15 residues. The V gene's germline CDR1 is MNHNS and CDR2 SASEGT.

The V gene is TRBV7-8, the J gene TRBJ2-7; D gene ambiguous. V was pared by 1 base and J by 4 bases, with 5 bases between. Germline V lookup: CDR1 SGHVS, CDR2 FQNEAQ. This CDR3 is 12 amino acids long. CDR3 sequence reads: CASSLGSYEQYF. The CDR3 nucleotides are TGTGCCAGCAGCTTAGGGAGTTACGAGCAGTACTTC.

The chain carries TRBV2 and TRBJ2-7; 7 nucleotides agree with TRBD2. Germline CDR1 reads SNHLY; CDR2 reads FYNNEI. The junction had 12 bases not matched to a gene; V was cut back by 11 bases and J by 2 bases. The CDR3 has 14 amino acids. The CDR3 protein is CACPPASGTYEQYF. The CDR3 DNA sequence: TGTGCCTGCCCTCCGGCTAGCGGAACCTACGAGCAGTACTTC. Drawing the rest from reference TRBV2 and TRBJ2-7, the complete variable domain is EPEVTQTPSHQVTQMGQEVILRCVPISNHLYFYWYRQILGQKVEFLVSFYNNEISEKSEIFDDQFSVERPDGSNFTLKIRSTKLEDSAMYFCACPPASGTYEQYFGPGTRLTVT.

V gene TRBV25-1 combines with J gene TRBJ1-3; TRBD1 is a possible D gene (5 bases). Between the trimmed V and J ends, which lost 7 bases and 5 bases, there was a span of 21 bases. The CDR3 contains 16 residues. CDR1 is MGHDK, CDR2 SYGVNS, per germline. The CDR3 reads CASTLSGGVGRNTIYF. CDR3 coding DNA: TGTGCCAGCACCTTGTCCGGGGGGGTCGGTAGAAACACCATATATTTT.

The V and J genes are TRBV4-3 and TRBJ2-3; D perhaps matches TRBD2 (6 bases). CDR3 length: 16 residues. CDR1 LGHNA and CDR2 YSLEER come from the germline V gene. Trimming removed 5 bases at V and 1 base at J, with 16 bases between. CDR3 loop: CASSNMAQRGTDTQYF. The CDR3 DNA is TGCGCCAGCAGCAATATGGCGCAGCGGGGCACAGATACGCAGTATTTT.

This chain joins TRBV15 and TRBJ2-1; the D gene is possibly TRBD2 (7 bases). V was cut by 3 bases and J by 2 bases, with 11 bases left in between. CDR1 is LNHNV and CDR2 is YYDKDF in the germline V gene (reference sequence). The CDR3 contains 15 residues. The CDR3, as DNA: TGTGCCACCAGCAGGGGAGGGGGAGCCTACAATGAGCAGTTCTTC. This encodes CATSRGGGAYNEQFF.

The chain carries TRBV5-4 and TRBJ2-2, with TRBD1 as a possible D gene (5 bases). CDR1 is SGHNT and CDR2 is YYREEE in the germline V gene (reference sequence). The CDR3 is 15 amino acids. The V end was cut by 4 bases, the J end by 1 base, with 11 bases between. This CDR3 is CASSQQELNTGELFF. The CDR3 DNA sequence: TGTGCCAGCAGCCAACAGGAATTGAACACCGGGGAGCTGTTTTTT.

The table lists this clone with a few counts. The V call is TRBV7-2, the J call TRBJ1-4, with D perhaps TRBD1 (5 bases). Trimming took off 0 bases at V and 4 bases at J, with 15 bases between the two ends. Germline V gene sequence: CDR1 SGHTA, CDR2 FQGNSA. The CDR3 is 17 amino acids. The CDR3 reads CASSLAVMAGINEKLFF. CDR3 bases: TGTGCCAGCAGCTTAGCGGTGATGGCAGGGATTAATGAAAAACTGTTTTTT.

The J gene is TRBJ1-2, the V gene TRBV29-1; TRBD1 might be the D (5 bases). This CDR3 spans 13 amino acids. Germline V gives CDR1 SQVTM, CDR2 ANQGSEA. The V end lost 7 bases, the J end lost 3 bases, and 15 bases lay between the germline ends. The CDR3 bases are TGCAGCGATACTACAGGCAGCGACTATGGCTACACCTTC. It yields the protein CSDTTGSDYGYTF.

The CDR3 loop is CATSRQGAVTGELFF. CDR3 coding DNA: TGTGCCACCAGCAGGCAGGGGGCGGTCACCGGGGAGCTGTTTTTT. The chain combines TRBV15 with TRBJ2-2, with 8 bases identical to TRBD1. The ends lost 3 bases at V and 4 bases at J; junction bases unmatched: 4. From germline, CDR1 is LNHNV and CDR2 YYDKDF (reference sequence). The CDR3 consists of 15 residues.

The chain employs TRBV5-5 and TRBJ1-1; a weak D match, TRBD1 (5 bases). The CDR3 is 16 residues long. Trimming took off 0 bases at V and 4 bases at J, with 16 bases between the two ends. The germline V gene encodes CDR1 SGHKS and CDR2 YYEKEE (reference sequence). DNA for the CDR3: TGTGCCAGCAGCTTGGGGGCCAGGGAGGTGAGCACTGAAGCTTTCTTT. Its protein is CASSLGAREVSTEAFF.

This chain joins TRBV30 and TRBJ2-5; TRBD2 agrees at 11 bases. This CDR3 has 16 amino acids. The V segment lost 3 bases and the J segment 5 bases; nucleotides outside the gene matches: 11. Germline V lookup: CDR1 GTSNPN, CDR2 SVGIG (reference sequence). Here the CDR3 reads CAWRPSGRTNRETQYF. CDR3 DNA: TGTGCCTGGAGACCTAGCGGGAGGACCAACCGGGAGACCCAGTACTTC.

The gene calls are TRBV2 and TRBJ2-3, with D tentatively TRBD1 (6 bases). Germline V CDR1 and CDR2: SNHLY, FYNNEI. CDR3 size: 16 residues. V lost 3 bases and J lost 2, with 15 bases in between. CDR3 sequence: CASSEGSGAFTDTQYF. DNA for the CDR3: TGTGCCAGCAGTGAGGGATCAGGGGCCTTCACAGATACGCAGTATTTT.

The chain links TRBV6-5 to TRBJ1-2; TRBD1 matches 7 bases. J lost 7 bases, V lost 5 bases, and 7 bases had no gene match. From germline, CDR1 is MNHEY and CDR2 SVGAGI. CDR3 length: 13 amino acids. The CDR3 here is CASSKTGLPGYTF. The CDR3 DNA reads as TGTGCCAGCAGTAAGACAGGGCTGCCTGGCTACACCTTC.

The CDR3 reads CSVELGGGYNEQFF. As DNA, the CDR3 is TGCAGCGTTGAGTTGGGGGGGGGCTACAATGAGCAGTTCTTC. This chain connects TRBV29-1 to TRBJ2-1, with 7 positions matching TRBD2. This CDR3 has 14 residues. Losses at the gene ends were 3 bases for V and 3 bases for J; bases not matched to a gene: 5. From germline, CDR1 is SQVTM and CDR2 ANQGSEA.

This clone has only a few counts. CDR3 coding DNA: TGCGCCAGCAGCCAAGAGGGGCGGGGAAGGAGCTATGGCTACACCTTC. Its translation is CASSQEGRGRSYGYTF. The rearrangement joins TRBV4-3 to TRBJ1-2, with D possibly being TRBD1 (5 bases). This CDR3 has 16 residues. Per germline, CDR1 LGHNA and CDR2 YSLEER. The V gene lost 0 bases and the J gene lost 4 bases, with 15 bases spanning the gap.